These 24 T cell receptor beta chains share one sample of origin, sequenced in a study of CD8 T cells in ankylosing spondylitis. TCRdb used MiXCR to reprocess the 5' RACE reads, holding one entry per CDR3 protein. The sample holds about 220,000 distinct CDR3 sequences, 25% to 30% seen once. Specimen: blood, either unsorted or a sorted T cell fraction (not recorded which). The source is a male donor with ankylosing spondylitis or in good health (not recorded which).

V usage is TRBV29-1 and J usage is TRBJ2-1; 12 bases fit TRBD2. J lost 7 bases, V lost 5 bases, and 6 bases had no gene match. From germline, CDR1 is SQVTM and CDR2 ANQGSEA. CDR3 length equals 14 residues. This chain's CDR3 is CSVRRTSGINEQFF. The CDR3 DNA sequence: TGCAGCGTTCGGAGGACTAGCGGGATTAATGAGCAGTTCTTC.

The chain joins TRBV28 to TRBJ1-3; D gene uncertain. V was shortened by 5 bases and J by 2 bases, with 7 bases between the two germline ends. CDR1 is MDHEN and CDR2 is SYDVKM in the germline V gene. The CDR3 covers 13 residues. Written as DNA, the CDR3 is TGTGCCAGCAGTCCGGACGCTGGAAACACCATATATTTT. It yields the protein CASSPDAGNTIYF.

This clonotype was observed a handful of times. The V call is TRBV29-1, the J call TRBJ2-3; D gene uncertain. This CDR3 region has 13 residues. Germline-derived CDR1 and CDR2 are SQVTM and ANQGSEA. Trimming pared 4 bases from V and 3 bases from J, leaving 11 bases between. CDR3 DNA sequence: TGCAGCGTTGGCCAGGTGGCGACAGATACGCAGTATTTT. It encodes CSVGQVATDTQYF.

This clonotype was observed a handful of times. V is TRBV7-2 and J is TRBJ2-3; D is possibly TRBD2 (6 bases). V gave up 0 bases and J gave up 5 bases, with 18 bases separating them. The CDR3 extends over 17 amino acids. The V gene's germline CDR1 is SGHTA and CDR2 FQGNSA. CDR3 bases: TGTGCCAGCAGCTTAGCGGGCCTAGCGCGTGGAGTAGATACGCAGTATTTT. Translated: CASSLAGLARGVDTQYF.

Ten or more counts support this clonotype. The V gene is TRBV6-1, the J gene TRBJ1-4; no clear D. The CDR3 is made up of 15 amino acids. Between the trimmed V and J ends, which lost 5 bases and 5 bases, there was a span of 15 bases. CDR1 and CDR2 from the germline V gene are MNHNS and SASEGT. CDR3 in DNA: TGTGCCAGCAGTCCCCGACCTGAGCGAAATGAAAAACTGTTTTTT. Its translation: CASSPRPERNEKLFF.

This clonotype has more than one count but fewer than ten. The chain links TRBV20-1 to TRBJ2-5, with D tentatively TRBD1 (5 bases). With 1 base removed from V and 3 bases from J, the gap between germline ends came to 12 bases. Germline V gene data show CDR1 as DFQATT and CDR2 as SNEGSKA (reference sequence). The CDR3 covers 14 residues. CDR3 sequence (DNA): TGCAGTGCTAGAGTGGGGCAGAAAGAAGAGACCCAGTACTTC. Translation: CSARVGQKEETQYF.

This chain connects TRBV28 to TRBJ2-1; D ambiguous. V was clipped by 4 bases and J by 5 bases, with 18 bases between them. The CDR3 covers 16 residues. Germline-derived CDR1 and CDR2 are MDHEN and SYDVKM. CDR3 sequence reads: CASSSPRSGRNNEQFF. For the CDR3, the DNA is TGTGCCAGCAGTTCCCCTCGGTCAGGACGCAACAATGAGCAGTTCTTC.

This clonotype turned up a few times. The chain uses TRBV4-2 and TRBJ2-3, with D unresolved. Germline CDR1 and CDR2: LGHNA and YNFKEQ. V was shortened by 0 bases and J by 2 bases, with 6 bases between the two germline ends. This CDR3 has 14 amino acids. The CDR3 DNA is TGTGCCAGCAGCCAAGAAGTCGCCACAGATACGCAGTATTTT. This codes for CASSQEVATDTQYF.

In this sample, this clonotype turned up a few times. The rearrangement uses TRBV5-1 and TRBJ2-2, with TRBD2 matching over 10 bases. Germline V lookup: CDR1 SGHRS, CDR2 YFSETQ. This CDR3 spans 14 amino acids. The trim removed 5 bases at V and 2 bases at J, leaving 0 bases unmatched. The DNA for the CDR3 is TGCGCCAGCAGACTAGCGGGAAACACCGGGGAGCTGTTTTTT. Translating gives CASRLAGNTGELFF.

This clonotype was seen at least ten times. The rearrangement joins TRBV5-1 to TRBJ2-5; TRBD1 matches at 8 bases. Germline trimming cut 5 bases from V and 2 bases from J; bases unmatched to any gene: 14. Germline CDR1 SGHRS, CDR2 YFSETQ. The CDR3 contains 17 residues. CDR3 DNA sequence: TGCGCCAGCAGTCGTAACCTACAGGGGGGTACTCAAGAGACCCAGTACTTC. Its translation is CASSRNLQGGTQETQYF.

The chain carries TRBV6-5 and TRBJ2-7; TRBD1 might be the D (6 bases). The germline V and J ends were trimmed by 2 bases and 7 bases, with 18 bases remaining between them. The CDR3 has 15 amino acids. The germline V gene encodes CDR1 MNHEY and CDR2 SVGAGI. CDR3 loop: CASSYGAGNQGEQYF. The CDR3 coding sequence is TGTGCCAGCAGTTACGGGGCAGGGAATCAGGGGGAGCAGTACTTC.

This clonotype occurred many times. This sequence joins TRBV29-1 and TRBJ2-7; TRBD1 is a possible D gene (5 bases). The CDR3 has 15 residues. Germline values: CDR1 SQVTM, CDR2 ANQGSEA. Trimming took 0 bases from V and 7 from J, leaving 19 bases between them. Here the CDR3 reads CSVEDWSQGLREQYF. Written as DNA, the CDR3 is TGCAGCGTTGAAGATTGGTCCCAGGGCCTGCGGGAGCAGTACTTC.

This clonotype showed up many times. J is TRBJ1-4 and V is TRBV12-3 or TRBV12-4; 9 bases align to TRBD1. The CDR3 contains 15 residues. With V trimmed by 5 bases and J by 11 bases, 12 bases remained unmatched. CDR3 in DNA: TGTGCCAGCAGTCCCCACAGGGGGCGACCCGATAAACTGTTTTTT. Translated, it gives CASSPHRGRPDKLFF.

In its sample, this clonotype was seen many times. V usage is TRBV9 and J usage is TRBJ2-1; a possible D gene is TRBD2 (6 bases). The CDR3 spans 15 residues. Trimming stripped 4 bases from V and 4 bases from J, with 15 bases between. The germline CDR1 and CDR2 sequences are SGDLS and YYNGEE. CDR3 sequence (DNA): TGTGCCAGCAGCACTGCCGGGACTGGATACAATGAGCAGTTCTTC. Protein product: CASSTAGTGYNEQFF.

This clonotype was counted ten times or more. The chain combines TRBV2 with TRBJ2-7, with 10 bases lining up with TRBD2. From germline, CDR1 is SNHLY and CDR2 FYNNEI. CDR3 size: 14 residues. Trimming at V came to 6 bases and at J to 3 bases, leaving 5 bases not matched to a gene. CDR3 coding DNA: TGTGCCAGCAGGTCGGGACTAGCGAGCTACGAGCAGTACTTC. This encodes CASRSGLASYEQYF. The whole variable domain, remainder taken from reference TRBV2 and TRBJ2-7, is EPEVTQTPSHQVTQMGQEVILRCVPISNHLYFYWYRQILGQKVEFLVSFYNNEISEKSEIFDDQFSVERPDGSNFTLKIRSTKLEDSAMYFCASRSGLASYEQYFGPGTRLTVT.

Only a few counts were recorded for this clonotype. V and J are TRBV12-3 or TRBV12-4 and TRBJ2-5; TRBD1 is a possible D gene (6 bases). The CDR3 covers 13 residues. Trimming removed 5 bases at V and 3 bases at J, with 10 bases between. As DNA, the CDR3 is TGTGCCAGCAGTCCCAGGGGTAAAGAGACCCAGTACTTC. As protein: CASSPRGKETQYF.

Many counts were recorded for this clonotype. The rearrangement uses TRBV15 and TRBJ2-5; D not certain. Germline-derived CDR1 and CDR2 are LNHNV and YYDKDF (reference sequence). V was clipped by 3 bases and J by 0 bases, with 5 bases between them. This CDR3 contains 13 residues. The chain's CDR3 is CATSSDYQETQYF. The CDR3 DNA reads as TGTGCCACCAGCAGCGATTACCAAGAGACCCAGTACTTC. Using reference TRBV15 and TRBJ2-5 for the parts outside the CDR3, the full variable domain is DAMVIQNPRYQVTQFGKPVTLSCSQTLNHNVMYWYQQKSSQAPKLLFHYYDKDFNNEADTPDNFQSRRPNTSFCFLDIRSPGLGDTAMYLCATSSDYQETQYFGPGTRLLVL.

The chain employs TRBV29-1 and TRBJ2-7; D is undetermined. Germline CDR1 reads SQVTM; CDR2 reads ANQGSEA. CDR3 length: 13 residues. The V and J ends lost 4 bases and 7 bases respectively, with 17 bases between them. CDR3 loop: CSVVSQVTGEQYF. DNA of the CDR3: TGCAGCGTTGTATCCCAGGTAACCGGGGAGCAGTACTTC.

This clonotype was recorded at least ten times. This chain connects TRBV10-3 to TRBJ2-2; D is unresolved. CDR3 length equals 12 residues. Trimming stripped 3 bases from V and 5 bases from J, with 4 bases between. Looked up from germline, CDR1 is ENHRY and CDR2 is SYGVKD. The CDR3 DNA sequence: TGTGCCATCAGTGAAGTTACCGGGGAGCTGTTTTTT. Residues: CAISEVTGELFF.

This clonotype was detected ten times or more. One end of the junction does not line up with germline, which may come from a read error. The rearrangement joins TRBV20-1 to TRBJ2-5; possibly TRBD2 for D (6 bases). Germline CDR1 and CDR2: DFQATT and SNEGSKA (reference sequence). The CDR3 length is 16 residues. The CDR3 is CSAREFTVLAQETQYF. CDR3 nucleotide sequence: TGCAGTGCCAGAGAGTTTACAGTACTAGCTCAAGAGACCCAGTACTTC.

The table lists this clonotype with many counts. V usage is TRBV15 and J usage is TRBJ1-5; D is perhaps TRBD1 (6 bases). The CDR3 covers 16 residues. Trimming shortened V by 3 bases and J by 0 bases, and 12 bases separated the two germline ends. Germline V lookup: CDR1 LNHNV, CDR2 YYDKDF (reference sequence). CDR3 in amino acids: CATSRRTADSNQPQHF. In DNA, the CDR3 is TGTGCCACCAGCAGGAGGACAGCTGATAGCAATCAGCCCCAGCATTTT. Full variable domain (outside the CDR3, taken from reference TRBV15 and TRBJ1-5): DAMVIQNPRYQVTQFGKPVTLSCSQTLNHNVMYWYQQKSSQAPKLLFHYYDKDFNNEADTPDNFQSRRPNTSFCFLDIRSPGLGDTAMYLCATSRRTADSNQPQHFGDGTRLSIL.

The J gene is TRBJ1-1, the V gene TRBV12-3 or TRBV12-4, with D perhaps TRBD1 (6 bases). Trimming left V 5 bases short and J 10 bases short, with 17 bases between. This CDR3 region has 13 residues. CDR3 amino acids: CASSRDTGNTAFF. The CDR3, as DNA: TGTGCCAGCAGTAGGGACACGGGAAATACAGCTTTCTTT.

The rearrangement uses TRBV29-1 and TRBJ2-2; D remains ambiguous. This CDR3 region has 11 residues. Germline CDR1 and CDR2: SQVTM and ANQGSEA. V lost 7 bases, J lost 2 bases, and 5 bases lay in between. The CDR3 protein is CSGVNTGELFF. The CDR3 DNA reads TGCAGCGGAGTTAACACCGGGGAGCTGTTTTTT.

The rearrangement joins TRBV29-1 to TRBJ1-5; 9 bases are shared with TRBD1. The CDR3 totals 16 residues. Germline V gene sequence: CDR1 SQVTM, CDR2 ANQGSEA. The V and J ends lost 7 bases and 2 bases, in that order; junction bases with no gene match: 12. In DNA, the CDR3 is TGCAGCGCCCTCACCCCGACAGGGGGAGGCAATCAGCCCCAGCATTTT. Translation: CSALTPTGGGNQPQHF.